The entry below describes one T cell receptor (beta chain). This sample is part of a study of blood T cells in healthy people across ages. Germline V gene sequence: CDR1 SGHRS, CDR2 YFSETQ. The CDR3 is 13 amino acids. Trimming cost V 4 bases and J 10 bases, with 17 bases left between them. Primed by a sample-barcoded 5' primer and a J-beta primer mix, a second PCR proceeded for 7 to 11 cycles. MiXCR was run by TCRdb on the 5' RACE reads, yielding one entry per CDR3 protein. This table has approximately 790,000 distinct CDR3 sequences, around 68% appearing once. Staff drew roughly 10 milliliters of peripheral blood from each donor.

The sequenced sample was blood. The sequence came from a man younger than 40 in good health. V gene TRBV5-1 combines with J gene TRBJ1-2; tentative D call: TRBD1 (6 bases). The CDR3 loop is CASSVVQGPHYTF. DNA of the CDR3: TGCGCCAGCAGCGTGGTCCAGGGGCCGCACTACACCTTC.